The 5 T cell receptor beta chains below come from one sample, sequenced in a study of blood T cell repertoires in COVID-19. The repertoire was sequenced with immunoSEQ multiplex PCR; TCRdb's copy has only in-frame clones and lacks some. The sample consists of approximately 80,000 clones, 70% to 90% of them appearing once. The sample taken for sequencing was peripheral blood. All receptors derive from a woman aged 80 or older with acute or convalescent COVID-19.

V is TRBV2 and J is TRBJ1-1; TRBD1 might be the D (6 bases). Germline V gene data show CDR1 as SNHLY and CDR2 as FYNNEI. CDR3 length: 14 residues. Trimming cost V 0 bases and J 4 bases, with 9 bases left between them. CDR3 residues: CASSEAGQLTEAFF. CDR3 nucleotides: TGTGCCAGCAGTGAAGCAGGACAGCTCACTGAAGCTTTCTTT.

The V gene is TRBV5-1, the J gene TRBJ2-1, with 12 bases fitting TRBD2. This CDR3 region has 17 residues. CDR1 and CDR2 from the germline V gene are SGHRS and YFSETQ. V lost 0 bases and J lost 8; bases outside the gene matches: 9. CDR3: CASSLDLAGGRGDEQFF. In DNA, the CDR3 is TGCGCCAGCAGCTTGGACCTAGCGGGAGGGCGGGGAGATGAGCAGTTCTTC.

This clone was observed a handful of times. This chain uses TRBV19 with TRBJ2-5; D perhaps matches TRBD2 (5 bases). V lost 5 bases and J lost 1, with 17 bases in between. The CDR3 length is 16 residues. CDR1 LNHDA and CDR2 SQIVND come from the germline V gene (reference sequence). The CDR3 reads CASSARNGLIQETQYF. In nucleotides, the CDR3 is TGTGCCAGTAGTGCACGGAACGGACTGATCCAAGAGACCCAGTACTTC.

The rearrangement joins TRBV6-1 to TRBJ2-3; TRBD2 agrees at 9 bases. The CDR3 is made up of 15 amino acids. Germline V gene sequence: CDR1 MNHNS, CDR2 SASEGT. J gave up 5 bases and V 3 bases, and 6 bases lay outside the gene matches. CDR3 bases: TGTGCCAGCAGTGACCAAGCGGGGGGAGTAGATACGCAGTATTTT. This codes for CASSDQAGGVDTQYF.

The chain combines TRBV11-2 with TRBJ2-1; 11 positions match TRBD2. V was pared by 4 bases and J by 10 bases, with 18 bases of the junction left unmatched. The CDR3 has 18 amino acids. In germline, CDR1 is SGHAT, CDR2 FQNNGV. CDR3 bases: TGTGCCAGCAGCTCTATAGGTCGTACCGGGACTAGCGGTTCGGAGCAGTTCTTC. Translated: CASSSIGRTGTSGSEQFF. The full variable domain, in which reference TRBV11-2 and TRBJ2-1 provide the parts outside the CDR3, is EAGVAQSPRYKIIEKRQSVAFWCNPISGHATLYWYQQILGQGPKLLIQFQNNGVVDDSQLPKDRFSAERLKGVDSTLKIQPAKLEDSAVYLCASSSIGRTGTSGSEQFFGPGTRLTVL.